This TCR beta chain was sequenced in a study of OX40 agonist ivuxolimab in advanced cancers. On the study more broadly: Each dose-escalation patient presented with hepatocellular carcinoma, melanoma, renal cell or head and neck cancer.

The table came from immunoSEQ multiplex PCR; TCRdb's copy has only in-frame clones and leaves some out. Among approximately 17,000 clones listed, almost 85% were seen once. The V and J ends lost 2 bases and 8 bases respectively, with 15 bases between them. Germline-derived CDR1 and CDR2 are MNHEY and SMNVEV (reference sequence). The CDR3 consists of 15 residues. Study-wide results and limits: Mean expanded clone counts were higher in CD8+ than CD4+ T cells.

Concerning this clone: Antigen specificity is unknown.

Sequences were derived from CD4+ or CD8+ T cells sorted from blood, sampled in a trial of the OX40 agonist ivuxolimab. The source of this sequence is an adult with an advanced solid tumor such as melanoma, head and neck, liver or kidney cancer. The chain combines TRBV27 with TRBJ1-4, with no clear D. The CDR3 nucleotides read TGTGCCAGCAGTTTACGGCGGGGAATAGGGGAAAAACTGTTTTTT. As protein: CASSLRRGIGEKLFF.